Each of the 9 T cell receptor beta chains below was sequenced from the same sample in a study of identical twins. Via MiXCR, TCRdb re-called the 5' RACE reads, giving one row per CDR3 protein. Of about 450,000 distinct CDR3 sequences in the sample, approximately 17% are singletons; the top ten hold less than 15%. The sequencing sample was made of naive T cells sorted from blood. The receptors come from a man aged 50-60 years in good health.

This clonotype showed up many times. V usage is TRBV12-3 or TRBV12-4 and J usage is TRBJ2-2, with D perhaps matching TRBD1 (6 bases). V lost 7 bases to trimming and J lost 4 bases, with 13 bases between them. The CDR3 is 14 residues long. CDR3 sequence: CASNRAPGTGELFF. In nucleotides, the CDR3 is TGTGCCAGCAACAGGGCCCCGGGCACCGGGGAGCTGTTTTTT.

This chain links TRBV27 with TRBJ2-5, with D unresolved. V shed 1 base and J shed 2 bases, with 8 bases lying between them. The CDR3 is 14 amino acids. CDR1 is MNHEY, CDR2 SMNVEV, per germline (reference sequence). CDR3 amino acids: CASSLLGQQETQYF. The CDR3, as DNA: TGTGCCAGCAGTTTATTGGGCCAGCAAGAGACCCAGTACTTC.

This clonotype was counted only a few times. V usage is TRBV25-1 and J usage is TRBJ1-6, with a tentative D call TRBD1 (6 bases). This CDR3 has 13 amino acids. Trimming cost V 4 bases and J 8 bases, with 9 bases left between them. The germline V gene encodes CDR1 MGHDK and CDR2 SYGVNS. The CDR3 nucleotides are TGTGCCAGCAGTGGGACAGCCCATTCACCCCTCCACTTT. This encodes CASSGTAHSPLHF.

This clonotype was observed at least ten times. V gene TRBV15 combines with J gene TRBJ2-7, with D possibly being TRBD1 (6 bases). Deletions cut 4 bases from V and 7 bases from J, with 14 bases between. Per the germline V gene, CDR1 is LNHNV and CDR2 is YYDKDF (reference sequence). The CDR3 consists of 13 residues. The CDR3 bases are TGTGCCACCAGCAACAGGGTCACAGAGGAGCAGTACTTC. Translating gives CATSNRVTEEQYF.

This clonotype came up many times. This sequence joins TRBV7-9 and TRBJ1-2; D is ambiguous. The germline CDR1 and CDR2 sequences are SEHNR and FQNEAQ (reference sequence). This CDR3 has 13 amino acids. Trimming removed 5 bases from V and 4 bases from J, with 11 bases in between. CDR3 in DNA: TGTGCCAGCAGCGCCGACACGTTCTATGGCTACACCTTC. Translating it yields CASSADTFYGYTF.

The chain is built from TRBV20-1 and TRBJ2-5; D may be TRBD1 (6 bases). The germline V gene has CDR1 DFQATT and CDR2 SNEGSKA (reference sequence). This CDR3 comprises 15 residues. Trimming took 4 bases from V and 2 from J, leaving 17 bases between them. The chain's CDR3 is CSATEGGDTQETQYF. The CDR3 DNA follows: TGCAGTGCTACCGAAGGGGGAGATACACAAGAGACCCAGTACTTC.

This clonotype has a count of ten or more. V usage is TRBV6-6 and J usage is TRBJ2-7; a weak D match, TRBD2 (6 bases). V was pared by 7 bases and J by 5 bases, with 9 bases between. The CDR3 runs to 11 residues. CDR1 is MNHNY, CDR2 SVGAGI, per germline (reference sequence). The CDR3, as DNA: TGTGCCAGCACAGGGAGGAACGAGCAGTACTTC. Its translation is CASTGRNEQYF.

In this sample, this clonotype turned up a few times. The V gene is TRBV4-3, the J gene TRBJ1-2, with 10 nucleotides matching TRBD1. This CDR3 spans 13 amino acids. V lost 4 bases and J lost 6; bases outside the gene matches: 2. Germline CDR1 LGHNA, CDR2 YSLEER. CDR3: CASSRDRGHGYTF. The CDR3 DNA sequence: TGCGCCAGCAGCCGGGACAGGGGCCATGGCTACACCTTC.

The CDR3 sequence: CASSLDRGISNSPLHF. The CDR3, as DNA: TGCGCCAGCAGCTTGGACAGGGGGATATCTAATTCACCCCTCCACTTT. The rearrangement joins TRBV5-1 to TRBJ1-6; TRBD1 agrees at 8 bases. This CDR3 is built from 16 residues. Looked up from germline, CDR1 is SGHRS and CDR2 is YFSETQ. Unmatched junction bases numbered 5, after V lost 0 bases and J lost 6 bases. Combining the CDR3 with reference TRBV5-1 and TRBJ1-6 gives the whole variable domain KAGVTQTPRYLIKTRGQQVTLSCSPISGHRSVSWYQQTPGQGLQFLFEYFSETQRNKGNFPGRFSGRQFSNSRSEMNVSTLELGDSALYLCASSLDRGISNSPLHFGNGTRLTVT.